The rows below give T cell receptor beta chains drawn from one sample of a study of neurological immune-mediated disorders. Each CDR3 protein is one row after TCRdb ran MiXCR on the 5' RACE reads. The sample consists of about 46,000 distinct CDR3 sequences, approximately 3% of them appearing once. Sequencing input: PBMCs. Source of these receptors: a woman between 50 and 59 years old with multiple sclerosis. The CDR3 runs from the conserved cysteine through the conserved F or W. D genes are given only for firm matches. A row's size may be missing; if present it is once, few, many or a size class.

j_call: TRBJ2-7
cdr3_length: 16
v_call: TRBV24-1
d_call: .
clone_size: many
cdr3_nt: TGTGCCACCAGTGATCCCCAACAGGTGCAACCCTACGAGCAGTACTTC
cdr3_aa: CATSDPQQVQPYEQYF

j_call: TRBJ2-3
cdr3_length: 18
v_call: TRBV6-6
d_call: TRBD1
clone_size: many
cdr3_nt: TGTGCCAGCAGTTACCCCGGGACAGGGGGGGTTGGCACAGATACGCAGTATTTT
cdr3_aa: CASSYPGTGGVGTDTQYF

j_call: TRBJ2-3
cdr3_length: 13
v_call: TRBV7-2
d_call: .
clone_size: many
cdr3_nt: TGTGCCAGCAGCTTCGGGCCTGCAGATACGCAGTATTTT
cdr3_aa: CASSFGPADTQYF

j_call: TRBJ2-1
cdr3_length: 17
v_call: TRBV6-5
d_call: .
clone_size: many
cdr3_nt: TGTGCCAGCAGTTACTCGGATCGTAGGGGACCCTACAATGAGCAGTTCTTC
cdr3_aa: CASSYSDRRGPYNEQFF

j_call: TRBJ1-1
cdr3_length: 13
v_call: TRBV20-1
d_call: .
clone_size: many
cdr3_nt: TGCAGTGCTAGACCGCTAGGATACACTGAAGCTTTCTTT
cdr3_aa: CSARPLGYTEAFF

j_call: TRBJ2-1
cdr3_length: 16
v_call: TRBV2
d_call: .
clone_size: .
cdr3_nt: TGTGCCAGCAGCCGGGGATACGGGACGTCCAACAATGAGCAGTTCTTC
cdr3_aa: CASSRGYGTSNNEQFF

j_call: TRBJ2-3
cdr3_length: 15
v_call: TRBV29-1
d_call: .
clone_size: many
cdr3_nt: TGCAGCGTTGAAGCCAGCGTGTCTAGCACAGATACGCAGTATTTT
cdr3_aa: CSVEASVSSTDTQYF

j_call: TRBJ2-3
cdr3_length: 12
v_call: TRBV20-1
d_call: .
clone_size: many
cdr3_nt: TGCAGTGCTATTCCGGACACAGATACGCAGTATTTT
cdr3_aa: CSAIPDTDTQYF

j_call: TRBJ2-3
cdr3_length: 16
v_call: TRBV7-2
d_call: TRBD2
clone_size: many
cdr3_nt: TGTGCCAGCAGCCTCCGTAGCGGGAGTATCACAGATACGCAGTATTTT
cdr3_aa: CASSLRSGSITDTQYF

j_call: TRBJ2-3
cdr3_length: 15
v_call: TRBV7-2
d_call: TRBD2
clone_size: many
cdr3_nt: TGTGCCAGCAGCTTACTAAGCGGGAGGACAGATACGCAGTATTTT
cdr3_aa: CASSLLSGRTDTQYF

j_call: TRBJ2-3
cdr3_length: 15
v_call: TRBV5-1
d_call: TRBD2
clone_size: many
cdr3_nt: TGCGCCAGCAGCCCCGGGACTAGCCGGACAGATACGCAGTATTTT
cdr3_aa: CASSPGTSRTDTQYF

j_call: TRBJ2-5
cdr3_length: 13
v_call: TRBV7-7
d_call: .
clone_size: many
cdr3_nt: TGTGCCAGCAGCCCGGACCCGGGGGAGACCCAGTACTTC
cdr3_aa: CASSPDPGETQYF

j_call: TRBJ1-4
cdr3_length: 16
v_call: TRBV7-9
d_call: .
clone_size: .
cdr3_nt: TGTGCCAGCAGCTTATCGGGGGCCGCAACTAATGAAAAACTGTTTTTT
cdr3_aa: CASSLSGAATNEKLFF

j_call: TRBJ1-5
cdr3_length: 16
v_call: TRBV20-1
d_call: TRBD1
clone_size: many
cdr3_nt: TGCAGTGCTAGAGATGGGGACAGGGGCCTAAATCAGCCCCAGCATTTT
cdr3_aa: CSARDGDRGLNQPQHF

j_call: TRBJ1-5
cdr3_length: 17
v_call: TRBV21-1
d_call: .
clone_size: many
cdr3_nt: TGTGCCAGCAGCCCCGGGGACGGAAACTTGTGCAATCAGCCCCAGCATTTT
cdr3_aa: CASSPGDGNLCNQPQHF

j_call: TRBJ1-5
cdr3_length: 14
v_call: TRBV20-1
d_call: TRBD1
clone_size: .
cdr3_nt: TGCAGTGCTTCTGGACAGGTGGCGAGTCAGCCCCAGCATTTT
cdr3_aa: CSASGQVASQPQHF

j_call: TRBJ2-7
cdr3_length: 15
v_call: TRBV14
d_call: .
clone_size: few
cdr3_nt: TGTGCCAGCAGCCAAGAGGCAGGGTTCGTCTACGAGCAGTACTTC
cdr3_aa: CASSQEAGFVYEQYF

j_call: TRBJ2-5
cdr3_length: 15
v_call: TRBV6-5
d_call: .
clone_size: few
cdr3_nt: TGTGCCAGCAGCTTAACGGACAGACTCCAAGAGACCCAGTACTTC
cdr3_aa: CASSLTDRLQETQYF

j_call: TRBJ1-1
cdr3_length: 13
v_call: TRBV20-1
d_call: .
clone_size: many
cdr3_nt: TGCAGTGCAAACCAAATCCGGCGGTCTGAAGCTTTCTTT
cdr3_aa: CSANQIRRSEAFF

j_call: TRBJ1-1
cdr3_length: 14
v_call: TRBV12-5
d_call: TRBD1
clone_size: few
cdr3_nt: TGTGCTAGTGGCCCCACCGGGACAGGGGGGGAAGCTTTCTTT
cdr3_aa: CASGPTGTGGEAFF

j_call: TRBJ2-1
cdr3_length: 16
v_call: TRBV24-1
d_call: .
clone_size: .
cdr3_nt: TGTGCCACCAGTGATCCCGCGGGTAGCTCCTACAATGAGCAGTTCTTC
cdr3_aa: CATSDPAGSSYNEQFF

j_call: TRBJ2-1
cdr3_length: 12
v_call: TRBV5-1
d_call: TRBD1
clone_size: many
cdr3_nt: TGCGCCAGCGGGACAGGGGACAATGAGCAGTTCTTC
cdr3_aa: CASGTGDNEQFF

j_call: TRBJ2-1
cdr3_length: 12
v_call: TRBV20-1
d_call: TRBD1
clone_size: many
cdr3_nt: TGCAGTGCTAGAGAGGGGACAGGAGAGCAGTTCTTC
cdr3_aa: CSAREGTGEQFF

j_call: TRBJ2-5
cdr3_length: 13
v_call: TRBV12-3/TRBV12-4
d_call: .
clone_size: many
cdr3_nt: TGTGCCAGCAGTTTAAGGTCTCAAGAGACCCAGTACTTC
cdr3_aa: CASSLRSQETQYF

j_call: TRBJ2-1
cdr3_length: 14
v_call: TRBV20-1
d_call: .
clone_size: .
cdr3_nt: TGCAGTGCTAGGAGCGTTGATCAACGGCATGAGCAGTTCTTC
cdr3_aa: CSARSVDQRHEQFF

j_call: TRBJ1-1
cdr3_length: 16
v_call: TRBV29-1
d_call: .
clone_size: many
cdr3_nt: TGCAGCGCCTCGGGGGGAGGGGCCCGCATGAACACTGAAGCTTTCTTT
cdr3_aa: CSASGGGARMNTEAFF

j_call: TRBJ1-6
cdr3_length: 14
v_call: TRBV12-3/TRBV12-4
d_call: TRBD1
clone_size: many
cdr3_nt: TGTGCCAGCAGTTCCGGGACAGGGCTTTCACCCCTCCACTTT
cdr3_aa: CASSSGTGLSPLHF

j_call: TRBJ1-4
cdr3_length: 14
v_call: TRBV6-5
d_call: .
clone_size: many
cdr3_nt: TGTGCCAGCAGTTACGGGGGGGGGGATGAAAAACTGTTTTTT
cdr3_aa: CASSYGGGDEKLFF

j_call: TRBJ1-2
cdr3_length: 12
v_call: TRBV19
d_call: .
clone_size: many
cdr3_nt: TGTGCCAGTAGTCTTGGCGGTCATGGCTACACCTTC
cdr3_aa: CASSLGGHGYTF

j_call: TRBJ1-2
cdr3_length: 14
v_call: TRBV5-6
d_call: .
clone_size: many
cdr3_nt: TGTGCCAGCAGCTTGGTGGCAGGGTGGGGTGGCTACACCTTC
cdr3_aa: CASSLVAGWGGYTF

j_call: TRBJ2-1
cdr3_length: 13
v_call: TRBV20-1
d_call: TRBD2
clone_size: many
cdr3_nt: TGCAGTGCTATGCGGGGGGGCCAAAATGAGCAGTTCTTC
cdr3_aa: CSAMRGGQNEQFF

j_call: TRBJ2-3
cdr3_length: 13
v_call: TRBV5-1
d_call: .
clone_size: many
cdr3_nt: TGCGCCAGCAGTGGACTTTACACAGATACGCAGTATTTT
cdr3_aa: CASSGLYTDTQYF

j_call: TRBJ2-3
cdr3_length: 14
v_call: TRBV20-1
d_call: TRBD2
clone_size: many
cdr3_nt: TGCAGTGCTAGTCCCAGCGGGGGGGGTGATACGCAGTATTTT
cdr3_aa: CSASPSGGGDTQYF

j_call: TRBJ1-1
cdr3_length: 16
v_call: TRBV6-1
d_call: TRBD1
clone_size: many
cdr3_nt: TGTGCCTCCCAGCTGGGACAGGGTCCCATGAACACTGAAGCTTTCTTT
cdr3_aa: CASQLGQGPMNTEAFF

j_call: TRBJ2-5
cdr3_length: 17
v_call: TRBV20-1
d_call: TRBD1
clone_size: many
cdr3_nt: TGCAGTGCTCCCCCGACAGGGGGCGCGAGTTATAGAGAGACCCAGTACTTC
cdr3_aa: CSAPPTGGASYRETQYF

j_call: TRBJ2-1
cdr3_length: 15
v_call: TRBV20-1
d_call: TRBD2
clone_size: many
cdr3_nt: TGCAGTGCTAGAGAGGTCGGGGGGTCTTACAATGAGCAGTTCTTC
cdr3_aa: CSAREVGGSYNEQFF

j_call: TRBJ2-2
cdr3_length: 16
v_call: TRBV9
d_call: TRBD2
clone_size: many
cdr3_nt: TGTGCCAGCAGCGGACTAGCGGGGGCCCACACCGGGGAGCTGTTTTTT
cdr3_aa: CASSGLAGAHTGELFF

j_call: TRBJ2-5
cdr3_length: 14
v_call: TRBV5-1
d_call: TRBD1
clone_size: many
cdr3_nt: TGCGCCAGCAGCGTGGAACAGGGGCAGGAGACCCAGTACTTC
cdr3_aa: CASSVEQGQETQYF

j_call: TRBJ2-1
cdr3_length: 13
v_call: TRBV3-1
d_call: .
clone_size: many
cdr3_nt: TGTGCCAGCAGCCTTGCATCCGGCAATGAGCAGTTCTTC
cdr3_aa: CASSLASGNEQFF

j_call: TRBJ2-1
cdr3_length: 17
v_call: TRBV4-1
d_call: TRBD2
clone_size: many
cdr3_nt: TGCGCCAGCAGCCAGGATGGACTAGCGGGGGACTACAATGAGCAGTTCTTC
cdr3_aa: CASSQDGLAGDYNEQFF

j_call: TRBJ2-3
cdr3_length: 16
v_call: TRBV24-1
d_call: .
clone_size: .
cdr3_nt: TGTGCAACCAGTGATTTGCATGGCAGTAGCACAGATACGCAGTATTTT
cdr3_aa: CATSDLHGSSTDTQYF

j_call: TRBJ1-6
cdr3_length: 13
v_call: TRBV7-9
d_call: .
clone_size: many
cdr3_nt: TGTGCCAGCACTGGGGGAGGGAATTCACCCCTCCACTTT
cdr3_aa: CASTGGGNSPLHF

j_call: TRBJ2-3
cdr3_length: 15
v_call: TRBV5-1
d_call: TRBD1
clone_size: many
cdr3_nt: TGCGCCAGCAGCTTGGAGAGAGGGGGCGCGAATCCGCAGTATTTT
cdr3_aa: CASSLERGGANPQYF

j_call: TRBJ1-5
cdr3_length: 14
v_call: TRBV5-1
d_call: .
clone_size: many
cdr3_nt: TGCGCCAGCAGCCCAGGGCTAGGCGATCAGCCCCAGCATTTT
cdr3_aa: CASSPGLGDQPQHF

j_call: TRBJ2-2
cdr3_length: 15
v_call: TRBV7-2
d_call: .
clone_size: many
cdr3_nt: TGTGCCAGCAGCTCGCCGGGCAGAGGGGCCGGGGAGCTGTTTTTT
cdr3_aa: CASSSPGRGAGELFF

j_call: TRBJ2-5
cdr3_length: 14
v_call: TRBV5-1
d_call: TRBD1
clone_size: many
cdr3_nt: TGCGCCAGCAGACCCGGGACAGGGGAAGAGACCCAGTACTTC
cdr3_aa: CASRPGTGEETQYF

j_call: TRBJ2-2
cdr3_length: 15
v_call: TRBV27
d_call: TRBD2
clone_size: many
cdr3_nt: TGTGCCAGCTCCGCGGGGGGGCCGGGAACCGGGGAGCTGTTTTTT
cdr3_aa: CASSAGGPGTGELFF

j_call: TRBJ2-7
cdr3_length: 13
v_call: TRBV20-1
d_call: TRBD2
clone_size: many
cdr3_nt: TGCAGTGCTAGCGGGGGGGAGGAGGTCGAGCAGTACTTC
cdr3_aa: CSASGGEEVEQYF

j_call: TRBJ2-5
cdr3_length: 15
v_call: TRBV7-6
d_call: .
clone_size: many
cdr3_nt: TGTGCCAGCAGCTTAGAGGTTCCCGGGCGAGAGACCCAGTACTTC
cdr3_aa: CASSLEVPGRETQYF

j_call: TRBJ2-1
cdr3_length: 15
v_call: TRBV7-6
d_call: .
clone_size: many
cdr3_nt: TGTGCCAGCAGCACCCCGCGGGGCGCCCTCGATGAGCAGTTCTTC
cdr3_aa: CASSTPRGALDEQFF

j_call: TRBJ1-5
cdr3_length: 15
v_call: TRBV7-9
d_call: .
clone_size: many
cdr3_nt: TGTGCCAGCAGCTCGAACAGGGCTGGTAATCAGCCCCAGCATTTT
cdr3_aa: CASSSNRAGNQPQHF

j_call: TRBJ2-3
cdr3_length: 15
v_call: TRBV5-1
d_call: .
clone_size: many
cdr3_nt: TGCGCCAGCAGCTTGGAAAGGGGCAGGACAGATACGCAGTATTTT
cdr3_aa: CASSLERGRTDTQYF

j_call: TRBJ2-6
cdr3_length: 20
v_call: TRBV5-5
d_call: .
clone_size: many
cdr3_nt: TGTGCCAGCAGCTTTCCTTGGCTCGGACACCCAAACTCTGGGGCCAACGTCCTGACTTTC
cdr3_aa: CASSFPWLGHPNSGANVLTF

j_call: TRBJ2-3
cdr3_length: 16
v_call: TRBV7-8
d_call: TRBD2
clone_size: many
cdr3_nt: TGTGCCAGCAGCTTAGCAGGCGCGGGAGTCAGAGATACGCAGTATTTT
cdr3_aa: CASSLAGAGVRDTQYF

j_call: TRBJ1-5
cdr3_length: 15
v_call: TRBV10-3
d_call: .
clone_size: many
cdr3_nt: TGTGCCATCAGTGTGGAGGACAGCCGCAATCAGCCCCAGCATTTT
cdr3_aa: CAISVEDSRNQPQHF